Shown below are 30 T cell receptor beta chains from a single sample sequenced in a study of T cell changes during pregnancy in multiple sclerosis. The repertoire was sequenced with immunoSEQ multiplex PCR; TCRdb's copy has only in-frame clones and lacks some. The sample has 75,000 to 100,000 clones, approximately 92% seen once. The sample was peripheral blood, taken after pregnancy. These receptors were taken from a female donor with multiple sclerosis, enrolled in a pregnancy study.

This sequence joins TRBV5-1 and TRBJ2-3; 13 bases map to TRBD2. This CDR3 contains 18 residues. The ends lost 4 bases at V and 1 base at J; junction bases unmatched: 9. Germline CDR1 is SGHRS and CDR2 is YFSETQ. The CDR3 is CASSAGLAGAFGTDTQYF. Written as DNA, the CDR3 is TGCGCCAGCAGCGCTGGACTAGCGGGAGCCTTTGGCACAGATACGCAGTATTTT.

This chain connects TRBV6-1 to TRBJ1-5, with 7 bases matching TRBD1. Germline CDR1 MNHNS, CDR2 SASEGT. CDR3 size: 15 residues. The V segment lost 4 bases and the J segment 3 bases; nucleotides outside the gene matches: 6. CDR3 protein: CASSVETGTNQPQHF. The CDR3 DNA sequence: TGTGCCAGCAGTGTTGAGACAGGGACCAATCAGCCCCAGCATTTT.

V usage is TRBV19 and J usage is TRBJ2-2, with unresolved D. V lost 5 bases and J lost 7, with 11 bases in between. Germline V gives CDR1 LNHDA, CDR2 SQIVND (reference sequence). This CDR3 has 13 amino acids. CDR3 nucleotide sequence: TGTGCCAGTAGTCAAAGTAGCAGCGGGGAGCTGTTTTTT. Amino acid sequence: CASSQSSSGELFF.

The chain links TRBV11-2 to TRBJ2-4; 10 bases are a match to TRBD2. There are 15 residues in the CDR3. Germline values: CDR1 SGHAT, CDR2 FQNNGV. Trimming removed 5 bases from V and 7 bases from J; junction bases left unmatched: 8. CDR3 sequence (DNA): TGTGCCAGCAGCCTCCAACTAGCGGGGAGTAACATTCAGTACTTC. Translation gives CASSLQLAGSNIQYF.

This clone was recorded once. J is TRBJ1-1 and V is TRBV6-5; tentative D call: TRBD1 (6 bases). V dropped 1 base and J dropped 3 bases, with 15 bases sitting between them. There are 16 residues in the CDR3. Germline CDR1 reads MNHEY; CDR2 reads SVGAGI. The CDR3 sequence is CASSYLNRDIDTEAFF. The CDR3 coding sequence is TGTGCCAGCAGTTACTTAAACAGGGATATTGACACTGAAGCTTTCTTT.

The V gene is TRBV28, the J gene TRBJ1-5, with 7 positions matching TRBD1. Germline V gene data show CDR1 as MDHEN and CDR2 as SYDVKM. CDR3 length: 17 amino acids. The V and J ends lost 5 bases and 5 bases, in that order; junction bases with no gene match: 15. The CDR3 loop is CASSPRGFDRVHQPQHF. The CDR3 DNA sequence: TGTGCCAGCAGTCCCCGGGGCTTCGACAGGGTCCATCAGCCCCAGCATTTT.

The rearrangement joins TRBV4-2 to TRBJ1-5, with a possible D match to TRBD1 (6 bases). V lost 0 bases, J lost 2 bases, and 14 bases lay in between. CDR3 length: 17 residues. Germline V CDR1 and CDR2: LGHNA, YNFKEQ. The CDR3 sequence: CASSQDVSRGGNQPQHF. The CDR3 DNA is TGTGCCAGCAGCCAAGATGTCTCCAGGGGAGGCAATCAGCCCCAGCATTTT.

The chain employs TRBV6-7 and TRBJ1-5, with 7 nucleotides matching TRBD1. TRBV6-7 is classed as an ORF, of uncertain function. The CDR3 has 15 amino acids. J gave up 1 base and V 6 bases, and 6 bases lay outside the gene matches. CDR3 residues: CASRRQGSSNQPQHF. Here the CDR3 DNA reads TGTGCCAGCAGGAGACAGGGTTCGAGCAATCAGCCCCAGCATTTT.

V is TRBV7-3 and J is TRBJ2-3, with 8 bases matching TRBD1. Germline V CDR1 and CDR2: SGHTA, FQGTGA. This CDR3 comprises 13 residues. V dropped 4 bases and J dropped 4; count of bases not matched to a gene: 1. CDR3 in DNA: TGTGCCAGCAGCTGGGGACAGGCAGATACGCAGTATTTT. Amino acids: CASSWGQADTQYF.

This chain uses TRBV12-5 with TRBJ1-2; 7 nucleotides match TRBD1. V lost 1 base and J lost 0; bases outside the gene matches: 17. Germline loops: CDR1 LGHNT, CDR2 FRNRAP. The CDR3 is 20 amino acids. The CDR3 sequence is CASGLGRQGLTHKANYGYTF. CDR3 sequence (DNA): TGTGCTAGTGGTTTGGGGCGACAGGGCCTTACTCATAAAGCTAACTATGGCTACACCTTC.

The V call is TRBV19, the J call TRBJ2-5, with 8 bases matching TRBD2. Germline V gene sequence: CDR1 LNHDA, CDR2 SQIVND (reference sequence). The J segment lost 1 base and the V segment lost 6 bases, leaving 7 bases of the junction unmatched. This CDR3 has 15 amino acids. The DNA of the CDR3 is TGTGCCAGTAGCGGGGGGGCTTTAGGCCAAGAGACCCAGTACTTC. Translating gives CASSGGALGQETQYF.

The V call is TRBV27, the J call TRBJ1-5, with 7 bases aligning to TRBD1. Germline CDR1 MNHEY, CDR2 SMNVEV (reference sequence). V lost 3 bases and J lost 0; bases outside the gene matches: 2. The CDR3 spans 15 residues. In nucleotides, the CDR3 is TGTGCCAGCAGTTTGGAGGGGGCTAGCAATCAGCCCCAGCATTTT. Encoded protein: CASSLEGASNQPQHF.

The rearrangement uses TRBV6-5 and TRBJ1-1, with 8 bases identical to TRBD1. Germline lookup yields CDR1 MNHEY and CDR2 SVGAGI. Trimming cost V 2 bases and J 5 bases; bases outside gene matches: 7. The CDR3 loop spans 15 amino acids. CDR3 DNA: TGTGCCAGCAGTTACCACGGACAGGGCCAAACTGAAGCTTTCTTT. As protein: CASSYHGQGQTEAFF.

This chain uses TRBV11-3 with TRBJ2-3; 7 positions match TRBD1. Germline lookup yields CDR1 SGHNT and CDR2 YENEEA. This CDR3 spans 15 amino acids. J lost 3 bases, V lost 5 bases, and 8 bases had no gene match. The CDR3 region has the DNA TGTGCCAGCAGCCTCGCCGGGACAGTGACAGATACGCAGTATTTT. This gives the protein CASSLAGTVTDTQYF.

The chain combines TRBV29-1 with TRBJ1-3; possibly TRBD1 for D (5 bases). The CDR3 covers 14 residues. Germline-derived CDR1 and CDR2 are SQVTM and ANQGSEA. Deletions cut 0 bases from V and 4 bases from J, with 10 bases between. CDR3 loop: CSVEDGGKGNTIYF. The DNA of the CDR3 is TGCAGCGTTGAAGATGGGGGGAAAGGAAACACCATATATTTT.

The rearrangement uses TRBV30 and TRBJ1-5, with D tentatively TRBD1 (6 bases). The CDR3 is 14 residues long. Trimming cost V 2 bases and J 3 bases, with 11 bases left between them. CDR1 is GTSNPN, CDR2 SVGIG, per germline (reference sequence). In nucleotides, the CDR3 is TGTGCCTGGAGTCGGGACACCTTCAATCAGCCCCAGCATTTT. Protein product: CAWSRDTFNQPQHF.

The chain is built from TRBV2 and TRBJ2-5, with D perhaps matching TRBD2 (5 bases). Per germline, CDR1 SNHLY and CDR2 FYNNEI. V was shortened by 8 bases and J by 7 bases, with 14 bases between the two germline ends. There are 12 residues in the CDR3. The CDR3 coding sequence is TGTGCCAGCTTCCCTGACTATGGGACCCAGTACTTC. Translation: CASFPDYGTQYF.

The chain carries TRBV19 and TRBJ2-3; D might be TRBD1 (6 bases). Germline V gene sequence: CDR1 LNHDA, CDR2 SQIVND (reference sequence). V lost 8 bases to trimming and J lost 2 bases, with 14 bases between them. The CDR3 loop spans 14 amino acids. The CDR3 region has the DNA TGTGCCAGTTTGAGGGACACCAACACAGATACGCAGTATTTT. As protein: CASLRDTNTDTQYF.

The J gene is TRBJ1-2, the V gene TRBV7-9; D unresolved. The CDR3 is made up of 15 amino acids. V was clipped by 1 base and J by 0 bases, with 9 bases between them. Germline-derived CDR1 and CDR2 are SEHNR and FQNEAQ (reference sequence). The CDR3 reads CASSLDFGTNYGYTF. The CDR3 DNA follows: TGTGCCAGCAGCTTAGACTTCGGGACTAACTATGGCTACACCTTC.

The chain employs TRBV10-3 and TRBJ2-6; 7 bases match TRBD1. The germline CDR1 and CDR2 sequences are ENHRY and SYGVKD. The CDR3 has 17 residues. V trimming: 2 bases; J trimming: 0 bases; junction bases outside the gene matches: 4. CDR3 in DNA: TGTGCCATCAGTGAGCCGGGACAGCCCTCTGGGGCCAACGTCCTGACTTTC. Residues: CAISEPGQPSGANVLTF.

The V call is TRBV30, the J call TRBJ1-2; D is unclear. With 2 bases removed from V and 5 bases from J, the gap between germline ends came to 15 bases. This CDR3 contains 14 residues. CDR1 is GTSNPN and CDR2 is SVGIG in the germline V gene (reference sequence). DNA of the CDR3: TGTGCCTGGAGTCCTAACACTCAGGTTTATGGCTACACCTTC. The encoded protein is CAWSPNTQVYGYTF.

This chain uses TRBV6-1 with TRBJ1-4; TRBD1 agrees at 9 bases. The CDR3 loop spans 14 amino acids. The V segment lost 4 bases and the J segment 13 bases; nucleotides outside the gene matches: 10. From germline, CDR1 is MNHNS and CDR2 SASEGT. This chain's CDR3 is CASSGYRGHVGLFF. The CDR3 DNA is TGTGCCAGCAGTGGGTACAGGGGGCACGTCGGACTGTTTTTT.

The chain is built from TRBV7-9 and TRBJ2-1, with 8 bases matching TRBD2. V lost 4 bases, J lost 15 bases, and 11 bases stayed unmatched. From germline, CDR1 is SEHNR and CDR2 FQNEAQ (reference sequence). This CDR3 contains 13 residues. The CDR3: CASSSFGGTRRFF. In DNA, the CDR3 is TGTGCCAGCAGCTCCTTCGGGGGGACTAGACGGTTCTTC.

The DNA for the CDR3 is TGTGCCACTAACCGACAGGGAACCTACGAGCAGTACTTC. Translation gives CATNRQGTYEQYF. The chain is built from TRBV6-1 and TRBJ2-7; the match to TRBD1 covers 7 bases. J lost 2 bases, V lost 10 bases, and 8 bases had no gene match. Germline-derived CDR1 and CDR2 are MNHNS and SASEGT. The CDR3 consists of 13 residues.

J is TRBJ2-1 and V is TRBV5-1; D is unclear. V shed 0 bases and J shed 0 bases, with 10 bases lying between them. The CDR3 is 16 residues long. From germline, CDR1 is SGHRS and CDR2 YFSETQ. The CDR3 region is CASSLALLSSYNEQFF. CDR3 coding DNA: TGCGCCAGCAGCTTGGCCCTTTTGAGCTCCTACAATGAGCAGTTCTTC.

The chain combines TRBV18 with TRBJ1-2; D is perhaps TRBD1 (5 bases). CDR1 KGHSH and CDR2 LQKENI come from the germline V gene. There are 16 residues in the CDR3. V was clipped by 3 bases and J by 3 bases, with 17 bases between them. The DNA of the CDR3 is TGTGCCAGCTCACCCACCGGGGGTTCCGGGTACTATGGCTACACCTTC. Encoded protein: CASSPTGGSGYYGYTF.

The CDR3 protein is CAWGGGGYGYTF. As DNA, the CDR3 is TGTGCCTGGGGAGGGGGGGGCTATGGCTACACCTTC. This chain links TRBV30 with TRBJ1-2; D possibly corresponds to TRBD1 (6 bases). CDR1 is GTSNPN, CDR2 SVGIG, per germline (reference sequence). V dropped 5 bases and J dropped 4 bases, with 11 bases sitting between them. This CDR3 region has 12 residues.

CDR3 bases: TGTGCCAGTAGTAGGTCTCACCTCACTAGCGGGAGTGGAGAGACCCAGTACTTC. It translates to CASSRSHLTSGSGETQYF. The gene calls are TRBV19 and TRBJ2-5, with 11 bases that match TRBD2. There are 18 residues in the CDR3. The germline CDR1 and CDR2 sequences are LNHDA and SQIVND (reference sequence). V lost 4 bases and J lost 4; bases outside the gene matches: 14.

This clone appeared a single time. This chain joins TRBV14 and TRBJ2-7; 7 nucleotides line up with TRBD1. CDR3 size: 16 residues. The trim removed 1 base at V and 6 bases at J, leaving 12 bases unmatched. In germline, CDR1 is SGHDN, CDR2 FVKESK. CDR3 residues: CASSQGGIGTVREQYF. The CDR3 nucleotides read TGTGCCAGCAGCCAAGGTGGCATCGGGACAGTCCGCGAGCAGTACTTC.

The gene calls are TRBV27 and TRBJ1-2; 7 bases are a match to TRBD1. Germline V lookup: CDR1 MNHEY, CDR2 SMNVEV (reference sequence). Trimming cost V 4 bases and J 4 bases; bases outside gene matches: 3. The CDR3 runs to 13 residues. This CDR3 reads CASSSRQGYGYTF. CDR3 nucleotides: TGTGCCAGCAGTTCCCGACAGGGCTATGGCTACACCTTC.